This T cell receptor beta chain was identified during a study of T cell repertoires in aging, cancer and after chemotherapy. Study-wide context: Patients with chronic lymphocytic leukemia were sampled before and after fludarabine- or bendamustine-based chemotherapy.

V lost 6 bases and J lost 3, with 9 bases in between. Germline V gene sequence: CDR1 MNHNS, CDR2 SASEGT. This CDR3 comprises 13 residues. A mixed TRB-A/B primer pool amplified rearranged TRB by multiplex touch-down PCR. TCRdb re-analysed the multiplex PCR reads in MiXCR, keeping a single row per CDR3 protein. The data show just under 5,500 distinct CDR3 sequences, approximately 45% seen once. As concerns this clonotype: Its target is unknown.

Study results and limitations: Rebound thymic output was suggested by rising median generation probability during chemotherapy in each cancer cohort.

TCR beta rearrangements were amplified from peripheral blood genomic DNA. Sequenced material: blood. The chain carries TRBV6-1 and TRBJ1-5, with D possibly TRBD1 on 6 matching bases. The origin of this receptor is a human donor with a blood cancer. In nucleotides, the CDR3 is TGTGCCAGCAGCTCAGGGGCCAATCAGCCCCAGCATTTT. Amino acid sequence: CASSSGANQPQHF.